This TCR beta chain was profiled in a study of type 1 regulatory T cells. Study details: T-allo10 is a Tr1-enriched, alloantigen-specific CD4 T cell product made in vitro.

The CDR3 is 16 residues long. Germline assignment: CDR1 MNHEY and CDR2 SVGAGI. Trimming took 2 bases from V and 7 from J; bases not matched to a gene: 8. As for this clonotype: Its cognate antigen is unknown.

TCRdb re-called the reads through MiXCR, storing one row per CDR3 protein. The table lists approximately 72,000 distinct CDR3 sequences, around 60% of them singletons. The receptor's source is a human donor in good health. The chain uses TRBV6-5 and TRBJ2-1; 10 bases line up with TRBD2. Specimen: cultured T cells, either the whole culture or a sorted T cell fraction (not recorded which). Specified subset: Tr1-enriched cell product generated in vitro against host alloantigens. The CDR3 bases are TGTGCCAGCAGTTACCAAGCGGGAGGGCCCCAGAATGAGCAGTTCTTC. It encodes CASSYQAGGPQNEQFF.